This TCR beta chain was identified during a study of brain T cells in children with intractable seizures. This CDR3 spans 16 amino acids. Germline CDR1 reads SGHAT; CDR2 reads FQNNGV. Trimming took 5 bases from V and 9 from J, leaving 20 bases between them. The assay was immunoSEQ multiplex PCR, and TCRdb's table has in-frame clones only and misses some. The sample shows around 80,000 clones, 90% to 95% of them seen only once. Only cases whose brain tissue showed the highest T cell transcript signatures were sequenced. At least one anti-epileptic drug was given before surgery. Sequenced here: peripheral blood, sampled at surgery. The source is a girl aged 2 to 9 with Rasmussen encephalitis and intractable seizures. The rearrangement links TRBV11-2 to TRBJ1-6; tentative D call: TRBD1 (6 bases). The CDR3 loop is CASSLTGGALGSPLHF. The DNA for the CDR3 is TGTGCCAGCAGCCTTACGGGGGGGGCGCTGGGTTCACCCCTCCACTTT.